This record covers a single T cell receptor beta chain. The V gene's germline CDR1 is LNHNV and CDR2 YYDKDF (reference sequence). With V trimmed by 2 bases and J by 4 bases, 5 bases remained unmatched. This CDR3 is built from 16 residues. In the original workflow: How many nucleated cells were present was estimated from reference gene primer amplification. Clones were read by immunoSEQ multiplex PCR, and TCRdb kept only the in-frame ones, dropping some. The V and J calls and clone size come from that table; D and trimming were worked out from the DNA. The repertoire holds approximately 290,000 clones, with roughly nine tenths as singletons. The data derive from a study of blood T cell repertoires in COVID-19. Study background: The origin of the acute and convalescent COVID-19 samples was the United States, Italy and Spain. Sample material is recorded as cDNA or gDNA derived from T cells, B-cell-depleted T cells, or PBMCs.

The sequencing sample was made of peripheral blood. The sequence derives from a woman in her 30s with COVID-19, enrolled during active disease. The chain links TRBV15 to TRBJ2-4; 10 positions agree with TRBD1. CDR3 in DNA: TGTGCCACCAGCAGACGGACAGGGGGAGAGAAAAACATTCAGTACTTC. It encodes CATSRRTGGEKNIQYF.